The present TCR beta chain was sequenced within a study of blood T cell repertoires in COVID-19. In the study overall: From the United States, Italy and Spain came samples of acute and convalescent COVID-19. The cDNA or gDNA used as material had been derived from T cells, B-cell-depleted T cells, or PBMCs.

In the authors' methods: Using reference gene primer amplification, nucleated cell counts were estimated. Clones were read by immunoSEQ multiplex PCR, and TCRdb kept only the in-frame ones, dropping some. V and J calls and clone size are given by that table; D and trimming were obtained from the DNA. The data show approximately 290,000 clones, 70% to 85% seen once. The receptor's source is a human donor with COVID-19, enrolled during active disease. The donor label of this sample is uncertain. The sequencing sample was made of peripheral blood.

The CDR3 sequence: CASSSAGTGETQYF. CDR3 DNA: TGTGCCAGCAGCTCCGCCGGGACAGGAGAGACCCAGTACTTC. This chain uses TRBV7-9 with TRBJ2-5; 8 nucleotides line up with TRBD1. Germline trimming cut 4 bases from V and 4 bases from J; bases unmatched to any gene: 5. This CDR3 is 14 amino acids long. CDR1 is SEHNR, CDR2 FQNEAQ, per germline (reference sequence). Filled out from reference TRBV7-9 and TRBJ2-5, the complete variable domain reads DTGVSQNPRHKITKRGQNVTFRCDPISEHNRLYWYRQTLGQGPEFLTYFQNEAQLEKSRLLSDRFSAERPKGSFSTLEIQRTEQGDSAMYLCASSSAGTGETQYFGPGTRLLVL.